The 5 T cell receptor beta chains below were found in one sample sequenced in a study of blood T cell repertoires in COVID-19. Sequenced by immunoSEQ multiplex PCR; TCRdb stores in-frame clones only, minus some. The table includes approximately 66,000 clones, 89% detected once. The specimen sequenced was peripheral blood. Source of these receptors: a man in his fifties or sixties with acute or convalescent COVID-19.

The chain couples TRBV27 to TRBJ2-1; 8 bases match TRBD1. Germline-derived CDR1 and CDR2 are MNHEY and SMNVEV (reference sequence). The V and J ends lost 8 bases and 4 bases, in that order; junction bases with no gene match: 7. The CDR3 consists of 14 residues. Here the CDR3 DNA reads TGTGCCAGCTCAGACAGGGGATTATACAATGAGCAGTTCTTC. Its protein product is CASSDRGLYNEQFF.

The gene calls are TRBV7-2 and TRBJ2-1; 9 bases fit TRBD2. Per the germline V gene, CDR1 is SGHTA and CDR2 is FQGNSA. The V segment lost 4 bases and the J segment 3 bases; nucleotides outside the gene matches: 10. There are 17 residues in the CDR3. CDR3 in DNA: TGTGCCAGCAGCTACTTTCCGGCGGGGGGGGTCTACAATGAGCAGTTCTTC. Translating gives CASSYFPAGGVYNEQFF.

The chain is built from TRBV6-5 and TRBJ2-1, with a tentative D call TRBD2 (5 bases). The CDR3 runs 13 residues. Trimming pared 2 bases from V and 5 bases from J, leaving 7 bases between. Germline loops: CDR1 MNHEY, CDR2 SVGAGI. Here the CDR3 DNA reads TGTGCCAGCAGTTACCGGGATAACAATGAGCAGTTCTTC. Protein product: CASSYRDNNEQFF.

The V gene is TRBV2, the J gene TRBJ2-1, with a weak D call TRBD1 (5 bases). In germline, CDR1 is SNHLY, CDR2 FYNNEI. V was pared by 10 bases and J by 0 bases, with 10 bases between. This CDR3 has 13 amino acids. CDR3 DNA: TGTGCCAAAGGGGAAGGCTCCTACAATGAGCAGTTCTTC. It codes for CAKGEGSYNEQFF.

The chain couples TRBV7-3 to TRBJ2-2; 7 positions agree with TRBD1. The CDR3 is made up of 13 amino acids. Germline V gene data show CDR1 as SGHTA and CDR2 as FQGTGA. V shed 3 bases and J 6 bases; nucleotides not matched to a gene: 1. CDR3 in DNA: TGTGCCAGCAGCTTGACAGGGTCCGGGGAGCTGTTTTTT. This codes for CASSLTGSGELFF.